The 30 T cell receptor beta chains below all came from one sample that was sequenced in a study of blood T cell repertoires in COVID-19. Assay: immunoSEQ multiplex PCR; the TCRdb copy retains only in-frame clones and omits some. The sample lists about 89,000 clones; about 80% were seen once. The sequencing sample was made of peripheral blood. All receptors come from a human donor in a cohort sampled during active COVID-19.

The chain uses TRBV28 and TRBJ2-1, with 9 bases aligning to TRBD1. The CDR3 is 15 amino acids. With V trimmed by 6 bases and J by 10 bases, 13 bases remained unmatched. Germline V gene sequence: CDR1 MDHEN, CDR2 SYDVKM. In nucleotides, the CDR3 is TGTGCCAGCAGACCTACCTCACAGGGGGCGCAGGAGCAGTTCTTC. This gives the protein CASRPTSQGAQEQFF.

The chain links TRBV14 to TRBJ2-7, with 7 bases aligning to TRBD2. J lost 1 base, V lost 8 bases, and 5 bases had no gene match. Germline CDR1 SGHDN, CDR2 FVKESK. The CDR3 length is 13 residues. CDR3 sequence (DNA): TGTGCCAGCGGACTAGGAGGTTCCTACGAGCAGTACTTC. Its translation: CASGLGGSYEQYF.

The rearrangement uses TRBV15 and TRBJ2-7; TRBD2 aligns across 7 bases. Germline V gene lookup returns CDR1 LNHNV and CDR2 YYDKDF (reference sequence). Trimming at V came to 3 bases and at J to 8 bases, leaving 10 bases not matched to a gene. This CDR3 has 14 residues. CDR3 nucleotides: TGTGCCACCAGCAGGGGGGGGACTGTTGGGAAGCAGTACTTC. Translated: CATSRGGTVGKQYF.

Regarding this clone: At one boundary the junction diverges from the germline segment, which might be a read error. The chain links TRBV28 to TRBJ2-1; 13 nucleotides agree with TRBD2. Germline loops: CDR1 MDHEN, CDR2 SYDVKM. The CDR3 consists of 16 residues. CDR3 sequence: CTSSRPTSGRANEQFF. The CDR3 coding sequence is TGTACCAGCAGTCGACCTACTAGCGGGAGGGCCAATGAGCAGTTCTTC.

The rearrangement links TRBV9 to TRBJ2-5; tentatively, D is TRBD2 (6 bases). This CDR3 region has 14 residues. Between the trimmed V and J ends, which lost 1 base and 7 bases, there was a span of 14 bases. CDR1 and CDR2 (germline): SGDLS, YYNGEE. The DNA for the CDR3 is TGTGCCAGCAGCGTACAAGGCCGGGGAGGGACCCAGTACTTC. Encoded protein: CASSVQGRGGTQYF.

The chain has TRBV23-1 and TRBJ2-3; no firm D call. TRBV23-1 is known as an ORF, though its function is uncertain. Trimming removed 7 bases at V and 3 bases at J, with 11 bases between. The CDR3 length is 13 residues. The CDR3 here is CASNLPSTDTQYF. The CDR3 DNA reads TGCGCCAGCAACCTCCCGAGTACAGATACGCAGTATTTT.

In this sample, this clone turned up a few times. The chain recombines TRBV7-2 with TRBJ1-1; no clear D gene. This CDR3 contains 13 residues. V lost 5 bases to trimming and J lost 1 base, with 8 bases between them. Germline V gene lookup returns CDR1 SGHTA and CDR2 FQGNSA. CDR3 in amino acids: CASSVTTNTEAFF. As DNA, the CDR3 is TGTGCCAGCAGCGTCACAACGAACACTGAAGCTTTCTTT.

This chain joins TRBV9 and TRBJ1-3; D is undetermined. From germline, CDR1 is SGDLS and CDR2 YYNGEE. V was clipped by 0 bases and J by 0 bases, with 10 bases between them. The CDR3 is 16 amino acids. CDR3 sequence: CASSVGGGPSGNTIYF. The CDR3 coding sequence is TGTGCCAGCAGCGTAGGGGGAGGACCCTCTGGAAACACCATATATTTT.

This clone was seen a few times. The V gene is TRBV28, the J gene TRBJ1-2, with 8 bases fitting TRBD1. Germline-derived CDR1 and CDR2 are MDHEN and SYDVKM. The CDR3 is 15 amino acids. With V trimmed by 8 bases and J by 7 bases, 15 bases remained unmatched. The CDR3 reads CASEKYPTGEFGYTF. CDR3 nucleotides: TGTGCCAGCGAGAAGTACCCGACAGGGGAGTTTGGCTACACCTTC.

The chain recombines TRBV7-9 with TRBJ2-5; TRBD1 might be the D (5 bases). The CDR3 extends over 16 amino acids. The V gene lost 7 bases and the J gene lost 4 bases, with 22 bases spanning the gap. The germline V gene has CDR1 SEHNR and CDR2 FQNEAQ (reference sequence). CDR3 amino acids: CASTMDGVNRGETQYF. The CDR3 nucleotides are TGTGCCAGCACCATGGACGGAGTAAATAGGGGAGAGACCCAGTACTTC.

The chain employs TRBV5-1 and TRBJ2-5, with 9 bases fitting TRBD2. The V and J ends lost 4 bases and 7 bases, in that order; junction bases with no gene match: 11. Germline loops: CDR1 SGHRS, CDR2 YFSETQ. The CDR3 is 15 residues long. The CDR3 DNA is TGCGCCAGCAGCCCGACGGCGGGAGGGCGGGCGACCCAGTACTTC. Translated, it gives CASSPTAGGRATQYF.

The chain has TRBV7-3 and TRBJ2-1, with 8 bases lining up with TRBD2. V was pared by 0 bases and J by 3 bases, with 1 base of the junction left unmatched. The CDR3 runs 15 residues. Germline CDR1 is SGHTA and CDR2 is FQGTGA. CDR3 in amino acids: CASSLTSGVYNEQFF. The CDR3, as DNA: TGTGCCAGCAGCTTAACTAGCGGGGTCTACAATGAGCAGTTCTTC.

The gene calls are TRBV12-5 and TRBJ2-7; 10 bases map to TRBD1. The CDR3 covers 18 residues. Germline V gives CDR1 LGHNT, CDR2 FRNRAP. The trim removed 2 bases at V and 2 bases at J, leaving 12 bases unmatched. The CDR3, as DNA: TGTGCTAGTGGTTTGAGTTTGACCGGGACAGGGGATCCCTACGAGCAGTACTTC. This sequence encodes CASGLSLTGTGDPYEQYF.

The chain has TRBV3-1 (or the pseudogene TRBV3-2) and TRBJ1-1; D perhaps matches TRBD1 (5 bases). CDR1 and CDR2 from the germline V gene are LGHDT and YNNKEL (reference sequence). V was shortened by 1 base and J by 9 bases, with 12 bases between the two germline ends. This CDR3 comprises 13 residues. The CDR3 region has the DNA TGTGCCAGCAGCCAAGTCGCTGGGGGGAAAGCTTTCTTT. This sequence encodes CASSQVAGGKAFF.

Points on this clone: One end of the junction varies from germline; a read error may be responsible. This chain uses TRBV7-7 with TRBJ2-2; TRBD2 agrees at 8 bases. Germline V gives CDR1 SSHAT, CDR2 FNYEAQ (reference sequence). The CDR3 extends over 16 amino acids. CDR3 bases: TGTGCTAGCAGCTTAGCTCGAGCGGGAGTTGGCGGGGAGCTGTTTTTT. Protein: CASSLARAGVGGELFF.

The chain couples TRBV6-5 to TRBJ2-7, with TRBD2 identical over 8 bases. The CDR3 has 14 residues. CDR1 is MNHEY, CDR2 SVGAGI, per germline. The junction had 6 bases not matched to a gene; V was cut back by 6 bases and J by 2 bases. CDR3 in amino acids: CASSPGGQTYEQYF. The CDR3, as DNA: TGTGCCAGCAGCCCGGGAGGGCAGACCTACGAGCAGTACTTC.

The chain uses TRBV7-6 and TRBJ2-1; D is ambiguous. This CDR3 comprises 12 residues. The V gene lost 5 bases and the J gene lost 5 bases, with 7 bases spanning the gap. CDR1 and CDR2 from the germline V gene are SGHVS and FNYEAQ. CDR3 in DNA: TGTGCCAGCAGCGCCAGAAACAATGAGCAGTTCTTC. It codes for CASSARNNEQFF.

This chain connects TRBV28 to TRBJ1-2, with 8 bases that match TRBD1. Germline V lookup: CDR1 MDHEN, CDR2 SYDVKM. V lost 4 bases to trimming and J lost 8 bases; unmatched junction nucleotides: 9. The CDR3 runs to 14 residues. In DNA form, the CDR3 reads TGTGCCAGCAGTTGGACCCAGGGGGCAGTCGGCTACACCTTC. This gives the protein CASSWTQGAVGYTF.

The V gene is TRBV19, the J gene TRBJ2-1; TRBD1 is a possible D gene (6 bases). CDR1 and CDR2 (germline): LNHDA, SQIVND (reference sequence). Trimming cost V 6 bases and J 4 bases, with 10 bases left between them. The CDR3 runs to 13 residues. The CDR3 loop is CASSEGQYNEQFF. DNA for the CDR3: TGTGCCAGTAGCGAAGGACAGTACAATGAGCAGTTCTTC.

This clone was counted ten times or more. This chain links TRBV28 with TRBJ1-4; 9 bases map to TRBD1. Trimming at V came to 5 bases and at J to 7 bases, leaving 23 bases not matched to a gene. CDR1 is MDHEN and CDR2 is SYDVKM in the germline V gene. CDR3 length: 20 amino acids. CDR3 residues: CASSTIPYSDRGGDPEKLFF. DNA of the CDR3: TGTGCCAGCAGTACTATCCCTTACTCGGACAGGGGCGGTGATCCTGAAAAACTGTTTTTT.

The rearrangement joins TRBV18 to TRBJ1-1; 12 bases map to TRBD1. V lost 0 bases, J lost 6 bases, and 2 bases stayed unmatched. This CDR3 contains 15 residues. The germline gives CDR1 KGHSH, CDR2 LQKENI. The CDR3 DNA reads as TGTGCCAGCTCACCACCGGGACAGGGGGCGGCTGAAGCTTTCTTT. This translates into CASSPPGQGAAEAFF.

V and J are TRBV11-2 and TRBJ2-1, with 7 bases matching TRBD2. J lost 5 bases, V lost 5 bases, and 6 bases had no gene match. CDR3 length: 14 amino acids. Germline CDR1 SGHAT, CDR2 FQNNGV. The DNA for the CDR3 is TGTGCCAGCAGCATTGGACTAGTCGACAATGAGCAGTTCTTC. Its translation is CASSIGLVDNEQFF.

This chain connects TRBV7-2 to TRBJ2-3; 8 bases match TRBD2. Germline CDR1 SGHTA, CDR2 FQGNSA. The CDR3 sequence is 17 residues long. V lost 4 bases, J lost 4 bases, and 13 bases stayed unmatched. The CDR3 nucleotides are TGTGCCAGCAGCTCAAACAGCGGGAGAAAACTGGCAGATACGCAGTATTTT. Translating gives CASSSNSGRKLADTQYF.

The chain couples TRBV6-5 to TRBJ2-5; 11 nucleotides align to TRBD1. CDR3 length: 14 residues. Trimming took 6 bases from V and 5 from J; bases not matched to a gene: 5. Germline V lookup: CDR1 MNHEY, CDR2 SVGAGI. The CDR3 loop reads CASRRDRGLETQYF. CDR3 DNA: TGTGCCAGCAGAAGGGACAGGGGGTTGGAGACCCAGTACTTC.

V usage is TRBV10-1 and J usage is TRBJ2-7; TRBD1 matches 10 bases. Germline V lookup: CDR1 WNHNN, CDR2 SYGVQD (reference sequence). The CDR3 covers 15 residues. After removal of 6 bases from V and 5 bases from J, the junction contained 10 bases not matched to a gene. The CDR3 sequence: CASRDPRDRGDEQYF. The CDR3, as DNA: TGCGCCAGCAGGGACCCCCGGGACAGGGGTGACGAGCAGTACTTC.

The chain carries TRBV7-2 and TRBJ1-5; possible D gene TRBD1, 5 bases. The CDR3 runs to 15 residues. Germline assignment: CDR1 SGHTA and CDR2 FQGNSA. V lost 1 base, J lost 6 bases, and 13 bases lay in between. CDR3 sequence: CASSLGQLGAQPQHF. The DNA for the CDR3 is TGTGCCAGCAGCTTAGGACAGTTGGGTGCTCAGCCCCAGCATTTT.

The chain links TRBV29-1 to TRBJ2-5; 7 nucleotides match TRBD1. This CDR3 is built from 12 residues. Germline values: CDR1 SQVTM, CDR2 ANQGSEA. J lost 1 base, V lost 6 bases, and 2 bases had no gene match. The CDR3 spells CSVRQGQETQYF. Written as DNA, the CDR3 is TGCAGCGTCCGACAGGGCCAAGAGACCCAGTACTTC.

The chain is built from TRBV5-4 and TRBJ2-2; D may be TRBD1 (6 bases). Germline V CDR1 and CDR2: SGHNT, YYREEE (reference sequence). The V end was cut by 4 bases, the J end by 2 bases, with 12 bases between. The CDR3 runs to 15 residues. The CDR3, as DNA: TGTGCCAGCAGCCGGGGACACTCAAACACCGGGGAGCTGTTTTTT. It is translated as CASSRGHSNTGELFF.

The chain carries TRBV28 and TRBJ2-7, with 7 nucleotides matching TRBD2. Looked up from germline, CDR1 is MDHEN and CDR2 is SYDVKM. This CDR3 contains 15 residues. V trimming: 3 bases; J trimming: 9 bases; junction bases outside the gene matches: 14. For the CDR3, the DNA is TGTGCCAGCAGTTTCCGAGGACTAGTCCGCGTTGGGCAGTACTTC. This sequence encodes CASSFRGLVRVGQYF.

This clone was recorded a few times. The CDR3: CASTRGQGNTEAFF. As DNA, the CDR3 is TGTGCCAGCACTCGGGGACAAGGGAACACTGAAGCTTTCTTT. The chain couples TRBV3-1 (or the pseudogene TRBV3-2) to TRBJ1-1, with TRBD1 as a possible D gene (6 bases). The ends were cut back, 7 bases at V and 1 base at J, with 13 bases in the middle. Germline CDR1 LGHDT, CDR2 YNNKEL (reference sequence). The CDR3 loop spans 14 amino acids.